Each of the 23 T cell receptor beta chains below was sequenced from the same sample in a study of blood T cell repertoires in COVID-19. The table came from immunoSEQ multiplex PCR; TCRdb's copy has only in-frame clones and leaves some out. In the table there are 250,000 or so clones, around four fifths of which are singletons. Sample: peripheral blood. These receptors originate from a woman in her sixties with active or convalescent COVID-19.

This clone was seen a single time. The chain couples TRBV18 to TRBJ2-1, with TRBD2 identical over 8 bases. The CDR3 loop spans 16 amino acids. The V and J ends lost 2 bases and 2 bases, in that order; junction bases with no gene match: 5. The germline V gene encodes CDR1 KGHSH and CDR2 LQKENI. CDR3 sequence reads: CASSPLSGGTYNEQFF. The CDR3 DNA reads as TGTGCCAGCTCACCATTAAGCGGGGGCACCTACAATGAGCAGTTCTTC.

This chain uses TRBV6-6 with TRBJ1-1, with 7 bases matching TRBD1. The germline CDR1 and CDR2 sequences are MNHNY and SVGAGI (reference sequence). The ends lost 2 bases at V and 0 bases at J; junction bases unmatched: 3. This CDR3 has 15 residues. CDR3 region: CASSYAGQVNTEAFF. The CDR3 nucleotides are TGTGCCAGCAGTTACGCCGGACAGGTGAACACTGAAGCTTTCTTT.

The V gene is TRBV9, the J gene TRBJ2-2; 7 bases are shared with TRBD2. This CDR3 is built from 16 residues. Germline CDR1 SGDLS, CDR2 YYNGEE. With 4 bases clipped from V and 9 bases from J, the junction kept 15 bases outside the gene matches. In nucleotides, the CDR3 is TGTGCCAGCAGCTCCCCCGGGACTATTAGTGGCCGGGAGCTGTTTTTT. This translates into CASSSPGTISGRELFF.

This CDR3 reads CASSLRIAGAHEQYF. The CDR3 DNA is TGTGCCAGCAGCTTAAGAATAGCGGGAGCACATGAACAGTACTTC. This chain connects TRBV13 to TRBJ2-7, with 9 bases aligning to TRBD2. The CDR3 totals 15 residues. Germline values: CDR1 PRHDT, CDR2 FYEKMQ (reference sequence). Trimming removed 2 bases from V and 10 bases from J; junction bases left unmatched: 12.

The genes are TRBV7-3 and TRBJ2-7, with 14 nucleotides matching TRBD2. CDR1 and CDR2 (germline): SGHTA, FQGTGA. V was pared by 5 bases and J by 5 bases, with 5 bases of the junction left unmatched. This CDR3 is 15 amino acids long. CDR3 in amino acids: CASSTGLAGVNEQYF. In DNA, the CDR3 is TGTGCCAGCAGCACGGGACTAGCGGGAGTAAACGAGCAGTACTTC.

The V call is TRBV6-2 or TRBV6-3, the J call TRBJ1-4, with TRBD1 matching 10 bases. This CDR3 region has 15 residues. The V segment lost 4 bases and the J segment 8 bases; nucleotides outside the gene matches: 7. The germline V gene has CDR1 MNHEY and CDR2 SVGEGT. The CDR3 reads CASSSPGTGVEKLFF. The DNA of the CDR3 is TGTGCCAGCAGTTCCCCAGGGACAGGGGTCGAAAAACTGTTTTTT.

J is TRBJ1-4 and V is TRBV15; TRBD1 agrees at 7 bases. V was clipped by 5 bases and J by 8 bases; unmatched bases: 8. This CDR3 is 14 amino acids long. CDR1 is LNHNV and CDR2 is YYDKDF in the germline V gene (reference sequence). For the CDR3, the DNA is TGTGCCACCAGCCTCCGGACAGGTCCCGAAAAACTGTTTTTT. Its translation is CATSLRTGPEKLFF.

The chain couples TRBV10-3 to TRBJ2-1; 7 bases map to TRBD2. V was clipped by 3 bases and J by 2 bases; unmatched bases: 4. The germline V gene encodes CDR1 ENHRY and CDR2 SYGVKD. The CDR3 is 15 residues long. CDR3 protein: CAISDIAGTYNEQFF. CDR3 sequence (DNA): TGTGCCATCAGTGATATAGCGGGTACCTACAATGAGCAGTTCTTC.

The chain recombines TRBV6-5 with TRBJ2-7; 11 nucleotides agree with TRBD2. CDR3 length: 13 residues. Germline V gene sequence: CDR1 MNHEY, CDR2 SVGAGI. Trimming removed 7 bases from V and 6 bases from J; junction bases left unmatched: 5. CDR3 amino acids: CASKASGGSEQYV. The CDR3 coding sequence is TGTGCCAGCAAGGCTAGCGGGGGGAGCGAGCAGTACGTC.

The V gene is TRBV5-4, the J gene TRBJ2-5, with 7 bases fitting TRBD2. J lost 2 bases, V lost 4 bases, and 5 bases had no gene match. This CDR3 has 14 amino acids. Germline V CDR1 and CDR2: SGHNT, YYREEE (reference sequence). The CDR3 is CASSRGGVQETQYF. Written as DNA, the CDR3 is TGTGCCAGCAGCCGCGGGGGAGTACAAGAGACCCAGTACTTC.

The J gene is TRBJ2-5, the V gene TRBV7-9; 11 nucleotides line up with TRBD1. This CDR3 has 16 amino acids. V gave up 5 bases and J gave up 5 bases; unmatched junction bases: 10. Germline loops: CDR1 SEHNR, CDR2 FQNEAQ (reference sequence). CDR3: CASSGWDRGLGETQYF. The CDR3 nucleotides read TGTGCCAGCAGCGGATGGGACAGGGGGTTGGGGGAGACCCAGTACTTC.

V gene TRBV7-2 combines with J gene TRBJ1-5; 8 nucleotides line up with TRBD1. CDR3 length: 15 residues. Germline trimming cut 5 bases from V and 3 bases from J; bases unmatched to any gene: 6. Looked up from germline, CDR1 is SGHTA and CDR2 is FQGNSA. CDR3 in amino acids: CASSPRTGFNQPQHF. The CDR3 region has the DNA TGTGCCAGCAGCCCAAGGACAGGGTTCAATCAGCCCCAGCATTTT.

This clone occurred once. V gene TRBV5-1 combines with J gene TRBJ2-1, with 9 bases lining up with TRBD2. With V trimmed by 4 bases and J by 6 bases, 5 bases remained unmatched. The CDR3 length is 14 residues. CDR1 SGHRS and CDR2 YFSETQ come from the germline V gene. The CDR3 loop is CASSLGLATNEQFF. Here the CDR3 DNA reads TGCGCCAGCAGCCTCGGACTAGCGACCAATGAGCAGTTCTTC.

CDR3 DNA: TGTGCCAGCTCACCACGGGAGGGACTGAACACTGAAGCTTTCTTT. It specifies CASSPREGLNTEAFF. This chain connects TRBV18 to TRBJ1-1; D may be TRBD1 (5 bases). Germline assignment: CDR1 KGHSH and CDR2 LQKENI. CDR3 length: 15 residues. Trimming left V 1 base short and J 0 bases short, with 9 bases between. Combining the CDR3 with reference TRBV18 and TRBJ1-1 gives the whole variable domain NAGVMQNPRHLVRRRGQEARLRCSPMKGHSHVYWYRQLPEEGLKFMVYLQKENIIDESGMPKERFSAEFPKEGPSILRIQQVVRGDSAAYFCASSPREGLNTEAFFGQGTRLTVV.

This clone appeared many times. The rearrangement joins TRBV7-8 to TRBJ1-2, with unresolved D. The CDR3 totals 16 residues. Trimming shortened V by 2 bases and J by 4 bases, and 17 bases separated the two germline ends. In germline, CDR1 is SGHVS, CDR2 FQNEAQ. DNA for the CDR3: TGTGCCAGCAGCTTAAATATGGAGGGTGGGCTCTATGGCTACACCTTC. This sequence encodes CASSLNMEGGLYGYTF.

In DNA, the CDR3 is TGTGCCAGCAGCTTTCGAGGGGGCGCCAATAATTCACCCCTCCACTTT. Its protein product is CASSFRGGANNSPLHF. The chain has TRBV11-2 and TRBJ1-6; TRBD1 matches at 7 bases. Germline CDR1 is SGHAT and CDR2 is FQNNGV. V shed 3 bases, J shed 5 bases, and the junction held 7 bases outside the gene matches. The CDR3 is 16 residues long.

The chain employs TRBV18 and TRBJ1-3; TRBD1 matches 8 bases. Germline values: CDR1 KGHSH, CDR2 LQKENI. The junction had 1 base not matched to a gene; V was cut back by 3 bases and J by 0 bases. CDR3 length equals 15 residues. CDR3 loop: CASSPGTGSGNTIYF. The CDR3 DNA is TGTGCCAGCTCACCCGGGACAGGCTCTGGAAACACCATATATTTT.

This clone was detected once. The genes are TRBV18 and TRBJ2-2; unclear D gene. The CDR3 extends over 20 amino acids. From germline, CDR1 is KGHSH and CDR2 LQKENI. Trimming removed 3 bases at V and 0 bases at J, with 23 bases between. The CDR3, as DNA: TGTGCCAGCTCACCCCGCCTCCTGACTGGAGCGATCGCGAACACCGGGGAGCTGTTTTTT. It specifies CASSPRLLTGAIANTGELFF.

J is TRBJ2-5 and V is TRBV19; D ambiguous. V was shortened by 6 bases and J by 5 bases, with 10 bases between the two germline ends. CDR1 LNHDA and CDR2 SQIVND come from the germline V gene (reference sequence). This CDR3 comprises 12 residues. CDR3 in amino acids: CASSGFGETQYF. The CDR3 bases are TGTGCCAGTAGCGGGTTTGGGGAGACCCAGTACTTC. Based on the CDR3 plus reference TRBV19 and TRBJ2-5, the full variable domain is DGGITQSPKYLFRKEGQNVTLSCEQNLNHDAMYWYRQDPGQGLRLIYYSQIVNDFQKGDIAEGYSVSREKKESFPLTVTSAQKNPTAFYLCASSGFGETQYFGPGTRLLVL.

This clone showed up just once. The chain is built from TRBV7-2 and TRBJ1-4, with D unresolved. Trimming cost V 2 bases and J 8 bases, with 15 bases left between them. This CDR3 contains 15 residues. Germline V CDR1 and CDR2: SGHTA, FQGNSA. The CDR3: CASSLNSAGREKLFF. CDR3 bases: TGTGCCAGCAGCTTAAACAGTGCGGGGAGGGAAAAACTGTTTTTT.

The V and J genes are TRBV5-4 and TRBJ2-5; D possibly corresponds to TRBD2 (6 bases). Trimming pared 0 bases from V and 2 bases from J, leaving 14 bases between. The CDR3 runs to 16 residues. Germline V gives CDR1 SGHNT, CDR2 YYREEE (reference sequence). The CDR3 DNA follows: TGTGCCAGCAGCTTGGGTGTAGCGGCAGTTCAAGAGACCCAGTACTTC. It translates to CASSLGVAAVQETQYF.

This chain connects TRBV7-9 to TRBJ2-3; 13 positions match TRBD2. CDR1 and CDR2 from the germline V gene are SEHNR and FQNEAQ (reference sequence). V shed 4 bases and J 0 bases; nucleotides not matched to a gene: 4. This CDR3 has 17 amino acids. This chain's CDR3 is CASSWTSGSRSTDTQYF. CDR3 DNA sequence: TGTGCCAGCAGCTGGACTAGCGGGAGTCGGAGCACAGATACGCAGTATTTT.

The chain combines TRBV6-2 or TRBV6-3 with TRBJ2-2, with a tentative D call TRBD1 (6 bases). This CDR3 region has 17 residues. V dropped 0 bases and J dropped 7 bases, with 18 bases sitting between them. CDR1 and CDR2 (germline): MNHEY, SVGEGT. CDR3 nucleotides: TGTGCCAGCAGTTACTCGAGAGGACAGCCTTTCGTCGGGGAGCTGTTTTTT. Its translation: CASSYSRGQPFVGELFF.